This T cell receptor (beta chain) emerged from a study of cytomegalovirus exposure and HLA in healthy donors. Assay: immunoSEQ multiplex PCR; the TCRdb copy retains only in-frame clones and omits some. Of more than 120,000 clones in the sample, around 90% are singletons; the top ten hold 8.5% to 9.5%. The CDR3 runs 15 residues. Germline V gene sequence: CDR1 MDHEN, CDR2 SYDVKM. Trimming stripped 2 bases from V and 3 bases from J, with 11 bases between. This receptor was taken from a man aged 18-30 years in good health and CMV-seropositive. Specimen: PBMCs. The chain couples TRBV28 to TRBJ2-1; D is ambiguous. The CDR3: CASSLVKRNYNEQFF. DNA of the CDR3: TGTGCCAGCAGTTTAGTGAAGAGGAACTACAATGAGCAGTTCTTC.